The 22 T cell receptor beta chains in this list originate from one sample, sequenced in a study of blood T cell repertoires in COVID-19 (dated by TCRdb to the early 2020s). The library came from the immunoSEQ multiplex PCR assay. Held by TCRdb, this immuneACCESS table contains in-frame sequences only and omits some clones. Under half of the omission traces to an unresolved V gene where checked; the cause of the rest is unknown. The sample table holds approximately 200,000 clones, of which around 90% were seen once. The ten largest clones take up around 1.6% of the sample. Sequencing was performed on peripheral blood. Every receptor here comes from a man in his 70s with acute or convalescent COVID-19.

This chain links TRBV5-4 with TRBJ2-7; D uncertain. Per the germline V gene, CDR1 is SGHNT and CDR2 is YYREEE (reference sequence). V was pared by 2 bases and J by 0 bases, with 3 bases between. The CDR3 contains 12 residues. The CDR3 DNA reads TGTGCCAGCAGCTTTAGCTCCTACGAGCAGTACTTC. This encodes CASSFSSYEQYF.

The chain is built from TRBV3-1 (or the pseudogene TRBV3-2) and TRBJ1-1; D is ambiguous. With 2 bases removed from V and 2 bases from J, the gap between germline ends came to 9 bases. The germline V gene encodes CDR1 LGHDT and CDR2 YNNKEL (reference sequence). This CDR3 comprises 14 residues. The CDR3 bases are TGTGCCAGCAGCCAACTCTCGGGAAACACTGAAGCTTTCTTT. Translating gives CASSQLSGNTEAFF.

Points on this clone: The junction does not match germline at one end; this may be a read error. The gene calls are TRBV5-1 and TRBJ2-7; maybe TRBD1 (6 bases). Germline V gives CDR1 SGHRS, CDR2 YFSETQ. The CDR3 is made up of 15 amino acids. CDR3 bases: TGCGCCAGCAGCTTGGAACAGGGCGGCTCCGACGAGCAGTACTTC. As protein: CASSLEQGGSDEQYF.

The V gene is TRBV6-5, the J gene TRBJ1-5; D is undetermined. Germline lookup yields CDR1 MNHEY and CDR2 SVGAGI. V lost 9 bases, J lost 4 bases, and 13 bases lay in between. The CDR3 consists of 13 residues. The CDR3 reads CARYEIENQPQHF. The CDR3 DNA follows: TGTGCCAGGTACGAAATAGAGAATCAGCCCCAGCATTTT.

The chain joins TRBV7-8 to TRBJ2-1; 7 nucleotides match TRBD1. The V and J ends lost 10 bases and 9 bases, in that order; junction bases with no gene match: 15. In germline, CDR1 is SGHVS, CDR2 FQNEAQ. The CDR3 totals 14 residues. The CDR3 bases are TGTGCCACAACCCGGGACAGACAATTCGGTGAGCAGTTCTTC. Its translation is CATTRDRQFGEQFF.

The chain carries TRBV7-9 and TRBJ2-3; 13 bases are a match to TRBD2. V lost 5 bases to trimming and J lost 6 bases; unmatched junction nucleotides: 11. The CDR3 has 17 residues. CDR1 and CDR2 (germline): SEHNR, FQNEAQ (reference sequence). The CDR3: CASSLGLAGVYADTQYF. For the CDR3, the DNA is TGTGCCAGCAGCCTCGGACTAGCGGGAGTCTACGCGGATACGCAGTATTTT.

The chain links TRBV5-5 to TRBJ2-5; the D gene is possibly TRBD2 (7 bases). This CDR3 contains 15 residues. CDR1 and CDR2 (germline): SGHKS, YYEKEE (reference sequence). The ends were cut back, 0 bases at V and 5 bases at J, with 14 bases in the middle. DNA of the CDR3: TGTGCCAGCAGCTTGGATAGAGGGGGGGTTGAGACCCAGTACTTC. This encodes CASSLDRGGVETQYF. The full variable domain, in which reference TRBV5-5 and TRBJ2-5 provide the parts outside the CDR3, is DAGVTQSPTHLIKTRGQQVTLRCSPISGHKSVSWYQQVLGQGPQFIFQYYEKEERGRGNFPDRFSARQFPNYSSELNVNALLLGDSALYLCASSLDRGGVETQYFGPGTRLLVL.

The chain is built from TRBV19 and TRBJ1-2; 7 positions match TRBD1. This CDR3 comprises 14 residues. CDR1 is LNHDA, CDR2 SQIVND, per germline (reference sequence). V shed 4 bases and J 4 bases; nucleotides not matched to a gene: 6. The CDR3 protein is CASSTTGAIYGYTF. Written as DNA, the CDR3 is TGTGCCAGTAGTACAACAGGGGCCATCTATGGCTACACCTTC.

The gene calls are TRBV28 and TRBJ2-1; 7 bases fit TRBD1. CDR1 is MDHEN and CDR2 is SYDVKM in the germline V gene. V trimming: 7 bases; J trimming: 1 base; junction bases outside the gene matches: 7. The CDR3 has 15 amino acids. The CDR3, as DNA: TGTGCCAGCACCCGGGGCAGGGGGTCCTACAATGAGCAGTTCTTC. Its protein product is CASTRGRGSYNEQFF.

The chain recombines TRBV9 with TRBJ1-3; 11 nucleotides align to TRBD1. Germline V lookup: CDR1 SGDLS, CDR2 YYNGEE. V lost 5 bases and J lost 0; bases outside the gene matches: 4. The CDR3 contains 16 residues. The CDR3 spells CASSSGTGGSGNTIYF. CDR3 sequence (DNA): TGTGCCAGCAGTTCCGGGACAGGGGGCTCTGGAAACACCATATATTTT. The full variable domain, completed using reference TRBV9 and TRBJ1-3, is DSGVTQTPKHLITATGQRVTLRCSPRSGDLSVYWYQQSLDQGLQFLIQYYNGEERAKGNILERFSAQQFPDLHSELNLSSLELGDSALYFCASSSGTGGSGNTIYFGEGSWLTVV.

This clone was picked up a small number of times. This rearrangement joins TRBV5-1 to TRBJ1-6; 10 bases are a match to TRBD1. Germline CDR1 is SGHRS and CDR2 is YFSETQ. Unmatched junction bases numbered 8, after V lost 4 bases and J lost 10 bases. CDR3 size: 15 residues. The CDR3 region is CASSQDRGIRSPLHF. DNA of the CDR3: TGCGCCAGCAGCCAGGACAGGGGGATCAGGTCACCCCTCCACTTT. The variable domain in full, with the rest retrieved from reference TRBV5-1 and TRBJ1-6, is KAGVTQTPRYLIKTRGQQVTLSCSPISGHRSVSWYQQTPGQGLQFLFEYFSETQRNKGNFPGRFSGRQFSNSRSEMNVSTLELGDSALYLCASSQDRGIRSPLHFGNGTRLTVT.

The chain carries TRBV5-4 and TRBJ2-3; TRBD2 aligns across 9 bases. Trimming removed 0 bases from V and 2 bases from J; junction bases left unmatched: 16. The CDR3 is 20 residues long. From germline, CDR1 is SGHNT and CDR2 YYREEE (reference sequence). The DNA of the CDR3 is TGTGCCAGCAGCTTGGGTATAGCGGGAGTATCCCAGAAGCTCACAGATACGCAGTATTTT. Its translation is CASSLGIAGVSQKLTDTQYF.

Only a few counts were recorded for this clone. V and J are TRBV5-1 and TRBJ1-3; D might be TRBD1 (6 bases). The V gene lost 1 base and the J gene lost 4 bases, with 9 bases spanning the gap. The CDR3 is 14 amino acids. CDR1 SGHRS and CDR2 YFSETQ come from the germline V gene. The CDR3: CASSLSGEGNTIYF. CDR3 bases: TGCGCCAGCAGCTTGTCAGGGGAAGGAAACACCATATATTTT.

This clone showed up just once. V gene TRBV7-2 combines with J gene TRBJ2-5, with 10 nucleotides matching TRBD2. With 2 bases clipped from V and 4 bases from J, the junction kept 7 bases outside the gene matches. The CDR3 consists of 16 residues. Per the germline V gene, CDR1 is SGHTA and CDR2 is FQGNSA. This CDR3 is CASSLRGLASGETQYF. CDR3 bases: TGTGCCAGCAGCTTAAGGGGACTAGCGTCCGGAGAGACCCAGTACTTC.

This chain joins TRBV19 and TRBJ1-1, with D uncertain. The length of the CDR3 is 13 residues. V shed 5 bases and J shed 11 bases, with 18 bases lying between them. Germline assignment: CDR1 LNHDA and CDR2 SQIVND (reference sequence). CDR3 sequence (DNA): TGTGCCAGTAGTCCCACTTTCCTCGCTGCGGCTTTCTTT. This codes for CASSPTFLAAAFF.

V usage is TRBV28 and J usage is TRBJ2-7; weak D call: TRBD2 (6 bases). The germline CDR1 and CDR2 sequences are MDHEN and SYDVKM. This CDR3 spans 15 amino acids. The V end was cut by 6 bases, the J end by 0 bases, with 15 bases between. The chain's CDR3 is CASSPIRGSSYEQYF. The CDR3 region has the DNA TGTGCCAGCAGCCCTATTCGGGGGAGCTCCTACGAGCAGTACTTC.

The DNA of the CDR3 is TGCAGCGTTGAAGATTCGGGAGGGAGAAAACTGTTTTTT. This codes for CSVEDSGGRKLFF. This chain connects TRBV29-1 to TRBJ1-4; D not certain. CDR1 SQVTM and CDR2 ANQGSEA come from the germline V gene. The CDR3 has 13 amino acids. Trimming cost V 0 bases and J 10 bases, with 12 bases left between them.

This chain joins TRBV4-1 and TRBJ2-5; TRBD1 agrees at 7 bases. The germline CDR1 and CDR2 sequences are MGHRA and YSYEKL. The CDR3 sequence is 17 residues long. Germline trimming cut 0 bases from V and 4 bases from J; bases unmatched to any gene: 11. DNA for the CDR3: TGCGCCAGCAGCCAAGATAGAGGGTTTACAGGGGCAGAGACCCAGTACTTC. The encoded protein is CASSQDRGFTGAETQYF.

This rearrangement joins TRBV11-3 to TRBJ2-2, with 8 bases identical to TRBD1. J lost 7 bases, V lost 5 bases, and 6 bases had no gene match. CDR3 length: 14 residues. Germline CDR1 reads SGHNT; CDR2 reads YENEEA. In DNA form, the CDR3 reads TGTGCCAGCAGCCAGGGGGCCCTTGGCGGGGAGCTGTTTTTT. This encodes CASSQGALGGELFF.

This sequence joins TRBV12-5 and TRBJ1-1; tentatively, D is TRBD1 (5 bases). This CDR3 spans 15 amino acids. Trimming pared 0 bases from V and 6 bases from J, leaving 14 bases between. Germline assignment: CDR1 LGHNT and CDR2 FRNRAP. This CDR3 reads CASGLVHGGGAEAFF. CDR3 DNA: TGTGCTAGTGGTTTGGTACACGGGGGTGGAGCTGAAGCTTTCTTT.

This clone was detected a few times. This chain links TRBV5-6 with TRBJ2-3; no reliable D call. V lost 3 bases, J lost 2 bases, and 10 bases lay in between. Per germline, CDR1 SGHDT and CDR2 YYEEEE. This CDR3 spans 14 amino acids. CDR3 DNA sequence: TGTGCCAGCAGCTCTACAGTCCACACAGATACGCAGTATTTT. Residues: CASSSTVHTDTQYF.

This chain uses TRBV7-2 with TRBJ2-1; TRBD2 aligns across 11 bases. This CDR3 is built from 14 residues. From germline, CDR1 is SGHTA and CDR2 FQGNSA. The V segment lost 5 bases and the J segment 14 bases; nucleotides outside the gene matches: 11. The CDR3 protein is CASSLNRGTSGKFF. CDR3 coding DNA: TGTGCCAGCAGCCTAAATCGTGGGACTAGCGGCAAGTTCTTC.